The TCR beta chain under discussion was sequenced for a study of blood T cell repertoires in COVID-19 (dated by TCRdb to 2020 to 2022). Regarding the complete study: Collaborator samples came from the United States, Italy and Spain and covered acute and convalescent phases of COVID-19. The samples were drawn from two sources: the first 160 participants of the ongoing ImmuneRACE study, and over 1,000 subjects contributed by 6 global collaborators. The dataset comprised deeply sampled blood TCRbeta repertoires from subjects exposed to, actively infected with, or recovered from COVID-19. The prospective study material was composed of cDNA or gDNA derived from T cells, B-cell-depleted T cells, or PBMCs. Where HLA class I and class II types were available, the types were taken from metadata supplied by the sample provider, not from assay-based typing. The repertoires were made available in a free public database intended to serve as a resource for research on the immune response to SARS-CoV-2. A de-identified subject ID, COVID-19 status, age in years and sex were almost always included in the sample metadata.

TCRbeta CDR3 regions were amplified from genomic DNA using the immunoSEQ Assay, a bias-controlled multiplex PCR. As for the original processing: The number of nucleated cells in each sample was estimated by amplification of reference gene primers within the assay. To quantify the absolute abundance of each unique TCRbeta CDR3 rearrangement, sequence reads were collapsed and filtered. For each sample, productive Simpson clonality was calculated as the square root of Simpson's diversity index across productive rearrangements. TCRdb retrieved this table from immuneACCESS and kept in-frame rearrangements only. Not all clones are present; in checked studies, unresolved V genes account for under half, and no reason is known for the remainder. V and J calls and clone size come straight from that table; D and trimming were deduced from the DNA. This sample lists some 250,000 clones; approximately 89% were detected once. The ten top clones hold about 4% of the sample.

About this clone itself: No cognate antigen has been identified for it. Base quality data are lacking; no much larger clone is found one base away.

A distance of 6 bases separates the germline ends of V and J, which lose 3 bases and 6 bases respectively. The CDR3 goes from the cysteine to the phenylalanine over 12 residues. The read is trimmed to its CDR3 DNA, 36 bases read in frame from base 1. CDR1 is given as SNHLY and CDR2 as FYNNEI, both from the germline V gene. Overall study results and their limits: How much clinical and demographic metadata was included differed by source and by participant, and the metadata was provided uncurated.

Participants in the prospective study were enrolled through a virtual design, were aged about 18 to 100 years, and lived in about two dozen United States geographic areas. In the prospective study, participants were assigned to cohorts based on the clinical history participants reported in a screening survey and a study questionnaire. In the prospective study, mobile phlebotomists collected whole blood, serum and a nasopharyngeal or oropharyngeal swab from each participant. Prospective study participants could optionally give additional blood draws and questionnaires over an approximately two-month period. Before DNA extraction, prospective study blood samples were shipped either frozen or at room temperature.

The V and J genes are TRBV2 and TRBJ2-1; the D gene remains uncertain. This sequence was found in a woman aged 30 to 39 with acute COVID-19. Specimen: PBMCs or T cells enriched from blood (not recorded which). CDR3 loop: CASSDSGNEQFF. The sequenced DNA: TGTGCCAGCAGTGACTCGGGCAATGAGCAGTTCTTC.